This T cell receptor (beta chain) was identified during a study of blood T cell repertoires in COVID-19. Germline loops: CDR1 SGHKS, CDR2 YYEKEE (reference sequence). Between the trimmed V and J ends, which lost 2 bases and 5 bases, there was a span of 18 bases. The CDR3 covers 16 residues. Only in-frame clones appear in the TCRdb table, and some are missing; sequencing was by immunoSEQ multiplex PCR. The sample shows approximately 110,000 clones, approximately 80% of them seen only once. The clonotype originates from a man between 70 and 80 years old with active or convalescent COVID-19. Material for sequencing was peripheral blood. J is TRBJ2-3 and V is TRBV5-5, with D possibly TRBD2 on 7 matching bases. The CDR3 nucleotides are TGTGCCAGCAGCTTCGAACAGGGCGGGGGTGGAGATACGCAGTATTTT. It encodes CASSFEQGGGGDTQYF.